This TCR beta chain was retrieved from a study of OX40 agonist ivuxolimab in advanced cancers. Libraries were prepared by immunoSEQ multiplex PCR; TCRdb keeps only in-frame clonotypes and omits some of them. The repertoire has 53,000 or so clones, about 86% of them found once; the top ten carry approximately 13%. Germline V gene lookup returns CDR1 MNHNS and CDR2 SASEGT. V was trimmed by 7 bases and J by 4 bases, leaving 14 bases between them. CDR3 length: 14 residues. This sequence originates from an adult with an advanced solid tumor such as melanoma, head and neck, liver or kidney cancer. The material sequenced was CD4+ or CD8+ T cells sorted from blood, taken in a trial of the OX40 agonist ivuxolimab. The chain uses TRBV6-1 and TRBJ1-3, with a weak D call TRBD1 (5 bases). CDR3 DNA sequence: TGTGCCAGCAACGTGGCCCGGGGGGGAAACACCATATATTTT. Residues: CASNVARGGNTIYF.